These T cell receptor beta chains were read from a single sample in a study of CD8+CD57+ T cells in acquired aplastic anemia. TCRdb re-derived calls from the reads in MiXCR, one entry per CDR3 protein. The sample has about 170,000 distinct CDR3 sequences; just under 65% are singletons. The sequencing input was sorted CD4+, CD8+, or CD8+CD57+ T cells (not recorded which) from PBMCs. The receptor source for this set is a human donor in good health. CDR3s include the opening cysteine and the closing phenylalanine or tryptophan. D genes are given only for firm matches.

V | D | CDR3
TRBV9 | NA | CASSPRDGNSPLHF
TRBV2 | NA | CASSSDRPQYF
TRBV5-1 | TRBD2 | CASSVGGINQETQYF
TRBV4-3 | TRBD2 | CASSQGGGMGDEQFF
TRBV29-1 | TRBD2 | CSVVAGGNEQFF
TRBV20-1 | NA | CSARMGSSYEQYF
TRBV9 | TRBD1 | CASSVGSGGVEQCF
TRBV19 | TRBD1 | CASIATGGVGYGYTF
TRBV7-8 | NA | CASSLAVDGGLYEQYF
TRBV5-4 | NA | CASSHLGGGTEAFF
TRBV6-6 | TRBD1 | CASRYVSGQRRGPEAFF
TRBV7-8 | TRBD2 | CASSFSGGRLYEQYF
TRBV13 | TRBD2 | CASSLRLAGETQYF
TRBV30 | TRBD1 | CAWTTGGSGANVLTF
TRBV24-1 | NA | CATSPTPGLYNEQFF
TRBV10-3 | TRBD1 | CAISPTGGADTQYF
TRBV20-1 | NA | CSARAQQGYGYTF
TRBV20-1 | NA | CSAGVGGNQPQHF
TRBV19 | NA | CATYGGYRNQPQHF
TRBV7-9 | TRBD2 | CASSLSGGAISETQYF
TRBV15 | TRBD2 | CATSRVTSGNHEQYF
TRBV24-1 | NA | CATSTITDTQYF
TRBV7-9 | TRBD1 | CASSLAAGGAYEQYF
TRBV7-6 | TRBD1 | CASRDGTGGAGNTIYF
TRBV6-5 | TRBD2 | CASRGGPAETQYF
TRBV20-1 | NA | CSASTDVNTEAFF
TRBV6-5 | TRBD1 | CASSSTGGSGSTIYF
TRBV16 | NA | CASSLLTGGQPQHF
TRBV20-1 | TRBD1 | CSARTGGYEQYF
TRBV19 | TRBD2 | CASRYPLAGGLYEQYF
TRBV29-1 | NA | CSVGQPPYEQYF
TRBV25-1 | NA | CASSKHFLGGDNSPLHF
TRBV4-2 | NA | CASSQDRGPDSPLHF
TRBV7-8 | TRBD1 | CASSFDRDLGETQYF
TRBV15 | TRBD1 | CATSREQGSGREKLFF
TRBV27 | TRBD1 | CASRFGTGGSGQYF
TRBV24-1 | TRBD1 | CATSDVDRGRYNEQFF
TRBV29-1 | NA | CSVDTGTGSYNEQFF
TRBV7-6 | NA | CASSLAAGSSPLHF
TRBV7-2 | NA | CASSPLLVEQFF
TRBV7-9 | TRBD1 | CASSLADRTGKTGELFF
TRBV14 | NA | CASSQGLSPDYGYTF
TRBV19 | NA | CASSIERQPQHF
TRBV20-1 | NA | CSARGAPPNTDTQYF
TRBV6-2/TRBV6-3 | TRBD1 | CASRNNLGQGVGETQYF
TRBV5-4 | TRBD1 | CASSSKMGQGSTEAFF
TRBV7-9 | NA | CASSSVPDTQYF
TRBV14 | TRBD2 | CASSNRGGYEQFF
TRBV24-1 | NA | CATSDGSRGREETQYF
TRBV6-6 | NA | CASSEAGLAEAFF
TRBV20-1 | NA | CSAGHLTDEQFF
TRBV30 | NA | CAWSVGLDEQFF
TRBV29-1 | TRBD1 | CSVEAGTGNGYEQYF
TRBV5-1 | TRBD1 | CASSDRQGMNTEAFF
TRBV4-3 | NA | CASSQDRGGGYEQYF
TRBV20-1 | TRBD2 | CSATPTSGNSYNEQFF
TRBV5-1 | TRBD1 | CASRRDRGLAYEQYF
TRBV20-1 | NA | CSAHSGNQPQHF
TRBV12-3/TRBV12-4 | TRBD2 | CASSIARTSGGSTDTQYF
TRBV15 | TRBD2 | CATSVRSGGGPYNEQFF